This T cell receptor beta chain was sequenced in a study of T-cell reconstitution after alpha-beta-depleted transplantation in children. Unique molecular identifiers were built into the TCRbeta library. MiXCR, applied by TCRdb to the PCR reads, yields one record per CDR3 protein. The sample contains under 140,000 distinct CDR3 sequences, 10% of which appear only once. The CDR3 is made up of 16 amino acids. Germline CDR1 and CDR2: SGHTA and FQGNSA. J was trimmed by 2 bases and V by 1 base; bases with no gene match: 5. This clonotype has only a few counts. Here the sequenced sample was PBMCs from the stem cell graft donor, taken from the stem cell graft. The sequence derives from a human donor who donated a stem cell graft to a child with acute lymphoblastic leukemia. The genes are TRBV7-2 and TRBJ2-4, with TRBD1 identical over 7 bases. The CDR3 spells CASSLGAGGSKNIQYF. The CDR3 DNA follows: TGTGCCAGCAGCTTAGGGGCAGGGGGTTCCAAAAACATTCAGTACTTC.